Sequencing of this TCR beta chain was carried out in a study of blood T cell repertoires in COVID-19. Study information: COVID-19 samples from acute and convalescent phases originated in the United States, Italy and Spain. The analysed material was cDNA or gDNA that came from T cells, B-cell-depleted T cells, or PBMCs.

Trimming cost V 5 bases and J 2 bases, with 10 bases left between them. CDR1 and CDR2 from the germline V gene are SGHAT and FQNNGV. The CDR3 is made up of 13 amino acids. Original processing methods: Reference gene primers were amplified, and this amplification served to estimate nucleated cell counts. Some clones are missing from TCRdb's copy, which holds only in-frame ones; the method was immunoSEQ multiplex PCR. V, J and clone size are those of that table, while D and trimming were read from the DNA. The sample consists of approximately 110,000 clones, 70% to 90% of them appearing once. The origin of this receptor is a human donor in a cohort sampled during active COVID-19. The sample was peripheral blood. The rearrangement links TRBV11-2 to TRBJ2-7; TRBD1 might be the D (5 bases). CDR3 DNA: TGTGCCAGCAGCCCCGCACAGGCCTACGAGCAGTACTTC. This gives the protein CASSPAQAYEQYF.